This T cell receptor beta chain derives from a study of regulatory T cells in long-lasting Graves disease. The CDR3 runs to 15 residues. V gave up 2 bases and J gave up 10 bases; unmatched junction bases: 14. Germline V gene sequence: CDR1 DFQATT, CDR2 SNEGSKA (reference sequence). This clonotype was observed many times. The time point: newly diagnosed GD, antithyroid drugs for less than 3 months. Scientists built the TCR library using RNA that was extracted from PBMCs. Arm-PCR with iRepertoire HTBI primers amplified the CDR3 regions for these TCR beta libraries. TCRdb ran MiXCR on the multiplex PCR reads and lists one entry per CDR3 protein. Here the sample spans 510,000 or so distinct CDR3 sequences, around 12% being singletons. The sample was also linked to a second study, of T cells in Graves' hyperthyroidism and ophthalmopathy.

This material consisted of peripheral blood mononuclear cells (PBMCs), taken at new diagnosis, from a patient treated with antithyroid drugs. The chain recombines TRBV20-1 with TRBJ2-1, with 7 nucleotides matching TRBD2. This receptor was obtained from a woman aged 25 to 45 with Graves disease. Here the CDR3 reads CSARRGGSNFREQFF. CDR3 sequence (DNA): TGCAGTGCTAGAAGGGGCGGGAGTAATTTTAGAGAGCAGTTCTTC.